This TCR beta chain was captured by sequencing in a study of control samples from healthy donors and cancer patients. The data were produced by immunoSEQ multiplex PCR, yet TCRdb's version contains in-frame clones alone and is incomplete. The sample contains about 190,000 clones, 91% of which appear only once. Sequenced input: blood. The TCR comes from a man in his thirties or forties in good health.

This chain's CDR3 is CASGVNEQYF. As DNA, the CDR3 is TGTGCCAGCGGGGTCAACGAGCAGTACTTC. The rearrangement links TRBV2 to TRBJ2-7, with D hard to call. The germline gives CDR1 SNHLY, CDR2 FYNNEI. V lost 8 bases, J lost 5 bases, and 7 bases lay in between. The CDR3 is made up of 10 amino acids. Together with reference TRBV2 and TRBJ2-7, the CDR3 gives the full variable domain: EPEVTQTPSHQVTQMGQEVILRCVPISNHLYFYWYRQILGQKVEFLVSFYNNEISEKSEIFDDQFSVERPDGSNFTLKIRSTKLEDSAMYFCASGVNEQYFGPGTRLTVT.